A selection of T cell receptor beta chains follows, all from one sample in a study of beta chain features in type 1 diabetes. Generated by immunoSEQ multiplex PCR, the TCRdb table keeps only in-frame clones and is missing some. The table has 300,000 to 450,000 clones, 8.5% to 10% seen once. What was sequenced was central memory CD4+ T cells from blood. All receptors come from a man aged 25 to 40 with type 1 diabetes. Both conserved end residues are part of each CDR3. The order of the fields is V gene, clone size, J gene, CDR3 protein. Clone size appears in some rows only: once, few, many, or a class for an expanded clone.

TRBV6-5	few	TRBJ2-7	CASSYLRDSSYEQYF
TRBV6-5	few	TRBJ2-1	CASAQPPNNEQFF
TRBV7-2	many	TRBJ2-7	CASSSQGYEQYF
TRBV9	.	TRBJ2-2	CASSVEGLAGGELFF
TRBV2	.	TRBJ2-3	CASREGGGGPVDTQYF
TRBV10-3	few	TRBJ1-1	CAISGQGTNTEAFF
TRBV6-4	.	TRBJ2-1	CASSDGGLYNEQFF
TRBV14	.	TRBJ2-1	CASSQEGLAGYSEQFF
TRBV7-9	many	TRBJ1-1	CASNSGGTRRAFF
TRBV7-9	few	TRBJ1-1	CASSLGQGFGTEAFF
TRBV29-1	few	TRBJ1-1	CSLTGAPRVDEAFF
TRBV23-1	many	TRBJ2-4	CASSQRTGFYVKNIQYF
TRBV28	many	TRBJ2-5	CASSTVAGSYQETQYF
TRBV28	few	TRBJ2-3	CASSFISPGVSGTQYF
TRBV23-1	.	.	CASRTGTGTFYEQYF
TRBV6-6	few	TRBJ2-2	CASHPAGATGELFF
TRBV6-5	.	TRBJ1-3	CASSLDRPSGNTIYF
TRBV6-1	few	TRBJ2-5	CASSENFSQAGGPETQYF
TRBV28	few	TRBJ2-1	CASSLKASGSHNEQFF
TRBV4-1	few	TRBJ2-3	CASSQDYRGGTDTQYF
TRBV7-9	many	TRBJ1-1	CASATWTEAFF
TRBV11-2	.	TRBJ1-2	CASSSSGTNGYTF
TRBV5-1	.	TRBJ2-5	CASSSRTRDGETQYF
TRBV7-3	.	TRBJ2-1	CASSITLASYNEQFF
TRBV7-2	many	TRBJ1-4	CASSFWGGVSEKLFF
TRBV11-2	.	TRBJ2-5	CASSLIIWGAPVKKTQYF
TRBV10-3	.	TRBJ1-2	CAITGGPRAYGYTF
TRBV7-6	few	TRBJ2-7	CASSLAPGGGGYEQYF
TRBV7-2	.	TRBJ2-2	CASSGGLARGTGELFF
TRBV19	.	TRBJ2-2	CASRLGLEAGELFF
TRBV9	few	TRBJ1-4	CASSVVGSLNEKLFF
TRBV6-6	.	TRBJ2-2	CASSKSGGQGSGELFF
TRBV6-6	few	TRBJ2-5	CASSVGGQGIQYF
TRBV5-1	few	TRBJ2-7	CASTPLTATGPRSYEQYF
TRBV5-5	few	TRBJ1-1	CASSLVAATEAFF
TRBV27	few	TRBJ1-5	CASSFDRNQPQHF
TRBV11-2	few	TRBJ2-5	CASSTRPSGRASKETQYF
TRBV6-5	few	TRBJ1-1	CASSYSMGHLNTEAFF
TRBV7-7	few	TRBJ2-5	CASSLDTVETQYF
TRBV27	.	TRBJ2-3	CASSTRLSDTQYF
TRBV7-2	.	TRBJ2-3	CASSPTSGARADTQYF
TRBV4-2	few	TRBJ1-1	CASSQAGGPAGTEAFF
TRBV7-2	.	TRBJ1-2	CASRAGAGGYTF
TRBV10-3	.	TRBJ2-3	CATVEQGSDTQYF
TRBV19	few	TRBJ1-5	CASSMSTGIQPQHF
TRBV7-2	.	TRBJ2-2	CATTGTGGGELFF
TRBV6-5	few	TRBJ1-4	CASSSGGGVDEKLFF
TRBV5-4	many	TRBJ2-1	CASSKTVEQFF
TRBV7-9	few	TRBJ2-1	CASSPDNEQFF
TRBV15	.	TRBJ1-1	CATSRGGQGNTEAFF
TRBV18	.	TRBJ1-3	CASSPALMRGGSGNTIYF
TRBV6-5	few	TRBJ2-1	CASGREAAYNEQFF
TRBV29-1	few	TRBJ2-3	CSVEEGGDTQYF
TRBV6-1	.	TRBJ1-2	CASKGTGPYGYTF
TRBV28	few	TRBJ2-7	CASSLYPDRGRGEQYF
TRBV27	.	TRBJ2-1	CASSKEGQGLAIYNEQFF
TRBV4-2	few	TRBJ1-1	CASSLTTGGNTEAFF
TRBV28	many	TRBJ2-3	CASSSRDRATDTQYF
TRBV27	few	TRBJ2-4	CASSLYGDRAPSRNIQYF